These T cell receptor beta chains were read from a single sample in a study of persistence of HIV-infected CD4 T cells. Their antigen targets remain unknown. Here immunoSEQ multiplex PCR was the method, and the copy in TCRdb shows in-frame clones only, minus some. The sample includes tens of thousands of clones, about 80% of them seen just once. The sample here was CD4+ T cells sorted from PBMCs after approximately 19-hour stimulation, taken from a patient who received antiretroviral therapy. The origin of the receptors is an adult man with HIV who was CMV-seropositive. CDR3s leave out the opening cysteine and the closing phenylalanine or tryptophan. Each record gives: V gene, CDR3 protein.

v_call: TRBV27
cdr3_aa: ASSWATGGSGANVLT

v_call: TRBV15
cdr3_aa: ATSRDKGQGGSGYT

v_call: TRBV2
cdr3_aa: ASRATGGPLYGYT

v_call: TRBV29-1
cdr3_aa: SVDGRSNTGELF

v_call: TRBV6-5
cdr3_aa: ASSYSVRLGSPLH

v_call: TRBV10-1
cdr3_aa: ASSPSGPAGRGEQF

v_call: TRBV27
cdr3_aa: ATSKDRGYGEQY

v_call: TRBV2
cdr3_aa: ASRTEDTQY

v_call: TRBV15
cdr3_aa: ATTQYAQGNQPQH

v_call: TRBV19
cdr3_aa: ASKGQGWEKLF

v_call: TRBV19
cdr3_aa: ASSITGTGQPQH

v_call: TRBV6-4
cdr3_aa: ASSDEGGQPQH

v_call: TRBV6-4
cdr3_aa: ASSDSFSAASDGYT

v_call: TRBV28
cdr3_aa: ASEGHLNYEQY

v_call: TRBV23-1
cdr3_aa: ASSQWGPPRDEQF

v_call: TRBV7-8
cdr3_aa: ASSFTLNRGYT

v_call: TRBV10-3
cdr3_aa: AITRDRGYEQY

v_call: TRBV3-1/TRBV3-2
cdr3_aa: ASSYGLAVSYNEQF

v_call: TRBV30
cdr3_aa: AWTVAGGTYEQY

v_call: TRBV30
cdr3_aa: AWSFPPDRGNGYT

v_call: TRBV7-9
cdr3_aa: ASSTGQGAVRNSPLH

v_call: TRBV7-8
cdr3_aa: ASSLRTGNTGELF

v_call: TRBV2
cdr3_aa: AGGASSYNSPLH

v_call: TRBV28
cdr3_aa: ASSSNGDYGYT

v_call: TRBV27
cdr3_aa: ASGPRGGSLIEQY

v_call: TRBV12-3/TRBV12-4
cdr3_aa: ASSQYGEQF

v_call: TRBV12-3/TRBV12-4
cdr3_aa: ASTHTDTQY

v_call: TRBV14
cdr3_aa: ASSQDSSSTDTQY

v_call: TRBV29-1
cdr3_aa: SVLRGPSTEAF

v_call: TRBV3-1/TRBV3-2
cdr3_aa: ASSQASGRGIYNEQF

v_call: TRBV30
cdr3_aa: AWSGTRQGAGTEAF

v_call: TRBV30
cdr3_aa: AWGPNTEAF

v_call: TRBV10-1
cdr3_aa: ASRTPGGDGEKLF